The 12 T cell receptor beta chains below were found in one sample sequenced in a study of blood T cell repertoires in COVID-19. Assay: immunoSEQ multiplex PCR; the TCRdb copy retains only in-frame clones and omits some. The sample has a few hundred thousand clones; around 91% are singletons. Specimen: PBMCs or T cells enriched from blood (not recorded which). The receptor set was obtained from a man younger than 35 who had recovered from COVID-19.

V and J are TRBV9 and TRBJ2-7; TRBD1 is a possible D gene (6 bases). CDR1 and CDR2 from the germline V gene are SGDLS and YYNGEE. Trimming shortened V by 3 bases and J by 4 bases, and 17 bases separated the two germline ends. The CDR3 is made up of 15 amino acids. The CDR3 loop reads CASSAPGGRAYEQYF. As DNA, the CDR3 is TGTGCCAGCAGCGCCCCTGGGGGCAGGGCGTACGAGCAGTACTTC.

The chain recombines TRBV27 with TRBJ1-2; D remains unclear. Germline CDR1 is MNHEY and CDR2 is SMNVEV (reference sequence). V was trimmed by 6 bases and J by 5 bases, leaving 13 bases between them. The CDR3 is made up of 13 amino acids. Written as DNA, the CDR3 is TGTGCCAGCAGCTTGGCGGGAGAATATGGCTACACCTTC. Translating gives CASSLAGEYGYTF.

CDR3 protein: CASSLGPGTGSRAKNIQYF. For the CDR3, the DNA is TGTGCCAGCAGCTTGGGCCCCGGGACAGGGAGTCGGGCCAAAAACATTCAGTACTTC. The chain has TRBV5-6 and TRBJ2-4; 9 bases are a match to TRBD1. Germline V gene data show CDR1 as SGHDT and CDR2 as YYEEEE. The CDR3 spans 19 residues. The ends lost 0 bases at V and 1 base at J; junction bases unmatched: 11.

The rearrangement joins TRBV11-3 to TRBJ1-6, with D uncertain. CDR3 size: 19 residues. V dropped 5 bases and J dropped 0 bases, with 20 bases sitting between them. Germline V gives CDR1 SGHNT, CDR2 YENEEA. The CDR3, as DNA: TGTGCCAGCAGCCCACTCCGATTCCCGGGTAGCTCCTATAATTCACCCCTCCACTTT. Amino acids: CASSPLRFPGSSYNSPLHF.

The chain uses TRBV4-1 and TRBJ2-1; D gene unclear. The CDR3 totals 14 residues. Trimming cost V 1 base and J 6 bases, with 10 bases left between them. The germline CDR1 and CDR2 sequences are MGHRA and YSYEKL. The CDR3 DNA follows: TGCGCCAGCAGCCAAGTTTTGGCCATCAATGAGCAGTTCTTC. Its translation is CASSQVLAINEQFF.

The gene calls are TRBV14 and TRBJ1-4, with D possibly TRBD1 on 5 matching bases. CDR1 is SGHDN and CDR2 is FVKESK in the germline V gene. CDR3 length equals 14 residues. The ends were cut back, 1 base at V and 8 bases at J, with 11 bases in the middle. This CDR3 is CASSQGLGGEKLFF. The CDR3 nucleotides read TGTGCCAGCAGCCAAGGCTTGGGGGGAGAAAAACTGTTTTTT.

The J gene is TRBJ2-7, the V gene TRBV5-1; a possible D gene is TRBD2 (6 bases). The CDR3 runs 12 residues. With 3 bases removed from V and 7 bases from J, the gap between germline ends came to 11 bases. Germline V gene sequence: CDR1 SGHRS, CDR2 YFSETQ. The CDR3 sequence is CASSSEGSEQYF. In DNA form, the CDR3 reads TGCGCCAGCAGCTCGGAGGGATCTGAGCAGTACTTC.

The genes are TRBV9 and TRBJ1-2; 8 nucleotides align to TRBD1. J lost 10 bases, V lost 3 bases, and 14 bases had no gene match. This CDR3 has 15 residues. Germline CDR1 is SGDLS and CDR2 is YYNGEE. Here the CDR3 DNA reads TGTGCCAGCAGCGCCCGAAAGACAGGGGAGTCCGACTACACCTTC. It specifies CASSARKTGESDYTF. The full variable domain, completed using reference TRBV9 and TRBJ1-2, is DSGVTQTPKHLITATGQRVTLRCSPRSGDLSVYWYQQSLDQGLQFLIQYYNGEERAKGNILERFSAQQFPDLHSELNLSSLELGDSALYFCASSARKTGESDYTFGSGTRLTVV.

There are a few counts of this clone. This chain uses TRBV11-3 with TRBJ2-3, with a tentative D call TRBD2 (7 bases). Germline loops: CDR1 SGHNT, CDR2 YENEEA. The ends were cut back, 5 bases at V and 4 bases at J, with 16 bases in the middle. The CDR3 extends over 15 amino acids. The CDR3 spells CASSPRSGGADTQYF. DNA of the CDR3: TGTGCCAGCAGCCCCCGCTCGGGGGGCGCAGATACGCAGTATTTT.

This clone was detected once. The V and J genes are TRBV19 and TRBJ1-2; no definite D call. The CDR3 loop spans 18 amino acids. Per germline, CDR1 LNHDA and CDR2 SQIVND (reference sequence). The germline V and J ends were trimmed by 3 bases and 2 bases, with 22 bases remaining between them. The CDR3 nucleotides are TGTGCCAGTAGTATTCGGCTCTACAGCCTCAAGCTGAACTATGGCTACACCTTC. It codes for CASSIRLYSLKLNYGYTF.

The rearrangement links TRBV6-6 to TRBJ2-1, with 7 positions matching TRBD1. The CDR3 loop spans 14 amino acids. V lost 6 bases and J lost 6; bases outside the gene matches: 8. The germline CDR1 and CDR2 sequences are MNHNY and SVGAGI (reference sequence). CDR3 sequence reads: CASSLEGAGNEQFF. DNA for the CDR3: TGTGCCAGCAGCCTCGAGGGGGCCGGCAATGAGCAGTTCTTC.

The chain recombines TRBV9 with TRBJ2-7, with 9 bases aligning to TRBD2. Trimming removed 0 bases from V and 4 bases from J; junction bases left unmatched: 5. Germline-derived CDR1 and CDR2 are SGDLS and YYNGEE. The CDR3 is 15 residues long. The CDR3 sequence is CASSVVAGEAYEQYF. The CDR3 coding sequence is TGTGCCAGCAGCGTAGTAGCGGGAGAGGCGTACGAGCAGTACTTC.